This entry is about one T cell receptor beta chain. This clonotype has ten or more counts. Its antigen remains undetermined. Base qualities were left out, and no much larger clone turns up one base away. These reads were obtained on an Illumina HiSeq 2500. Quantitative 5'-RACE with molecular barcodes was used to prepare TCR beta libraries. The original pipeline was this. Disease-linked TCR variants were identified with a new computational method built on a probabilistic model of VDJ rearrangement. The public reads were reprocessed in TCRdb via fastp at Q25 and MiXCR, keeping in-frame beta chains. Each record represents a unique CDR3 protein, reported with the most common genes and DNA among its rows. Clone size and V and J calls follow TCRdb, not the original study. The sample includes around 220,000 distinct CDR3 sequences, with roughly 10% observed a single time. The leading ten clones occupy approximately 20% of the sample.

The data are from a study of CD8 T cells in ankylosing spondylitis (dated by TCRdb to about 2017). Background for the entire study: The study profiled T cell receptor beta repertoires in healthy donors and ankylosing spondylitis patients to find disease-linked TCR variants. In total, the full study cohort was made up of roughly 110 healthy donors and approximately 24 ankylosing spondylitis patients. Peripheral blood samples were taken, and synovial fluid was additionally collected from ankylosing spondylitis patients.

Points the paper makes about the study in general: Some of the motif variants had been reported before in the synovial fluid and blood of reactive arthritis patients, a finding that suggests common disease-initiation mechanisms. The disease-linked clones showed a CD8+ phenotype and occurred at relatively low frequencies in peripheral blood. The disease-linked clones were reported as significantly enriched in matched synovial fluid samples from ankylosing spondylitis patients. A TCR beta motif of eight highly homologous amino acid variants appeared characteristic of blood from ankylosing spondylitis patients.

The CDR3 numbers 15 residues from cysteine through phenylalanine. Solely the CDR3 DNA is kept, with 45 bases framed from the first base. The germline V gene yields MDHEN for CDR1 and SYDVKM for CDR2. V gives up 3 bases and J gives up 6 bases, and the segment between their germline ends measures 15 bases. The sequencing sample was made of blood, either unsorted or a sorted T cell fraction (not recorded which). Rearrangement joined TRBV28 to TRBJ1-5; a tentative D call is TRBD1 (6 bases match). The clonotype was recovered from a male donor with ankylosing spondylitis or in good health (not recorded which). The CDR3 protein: CASSLGGGASQPQHF. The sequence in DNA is TGTGCCAGCAGTTTGGGGGGGGGGGCGTCTCAGCCCCAGCATTTT.